This T cell receptor (beta chain) was found in a study of OX40 agonist ivuxolimab in advanced cancers. Study-level background: Age averaged around 59 years (range roughly 23 to 90), and around 78% were male. Overall study results and limits: With doses of 0.1 to 3.0 mg/kg, CD4+ and CD8+ blood T cells had undergone clonal expansion by week 6.

At cycle 4 day 1, cycle 7 day 1, and baseline, blood was sampled. TCRdb's table, derived via immunoSEQ multiplex PCR, lists solely in-frame clones and lacks some. This table has 70,000 to 80,000 clones, over 75% appearing once. A remark on this clone: What it binds is unknown. Other DNA sequences in the same sample also yield this CDR3.

The CDR3 spans 15 residues. Trimming took off 0 bases at V and 1 base at J, with 9 bases between the two ends. Germline V lookup: CDR1 SGDLS, CDR2 YYNGEE. The chain joins TRBV9 to TRBJ2-3; D not resolved. The clonotype originates from an adult with an advanced solid tumor such as melanoma, head and neck, liver or kidney cancer. The sample here was CD4+ or CD8+ T cells sorted from blood, taken in a trial of the OX40 agonist ivuxolimab. This chain's CDR3 is CASSVVGDGTDTQYF. The CDR3 DNA is TGTGCCAGCAGCGTAGTTGGGGATGGCACAGATACGCAGTATTTT.